In this sample, the clone carrying this TCR beta chain turned up many times. Priming of first-strand cDNA relied on TRAV- and TRBV-specific primers (covering alpha and beta chains). With a constant-region primer and a V-primer adapter, TCRs were subjected to about 20 PCR cycles of amplification. MiXCR, run by TCRdb on the reads, gives a single entry per CDR3 protein. The top ten hold less than 3% of the sample, which has tens of thousands of distinct CDR3 sequences, about 18% seen once. The sample comes from a study of low-dose radiotherapy and immunotherapy resistance in tumors. Whole-study context: While receiving nivolumab 240 mg every two weeks, patients also received ipilimumab 1 mg/kg every six weeks, both intravenously. Participants were given intravenous cyclophosphamide 200 mg/m2 every two weeks, one day before radiation and immunotherapy. Oral aspirin 300 mg was taken by patients daily for four cycles from cycle 1 day 1.

The CDR3 has 13 amino acids. Germline V gives CDR1 MNHNS, CDR2 SASEGT. The V gene lost 2 bases and the J gene lost 6 bases, with 11 bases spanning the gap. Specified time point: before trial treatment. The study gave donors nivolumab, ipilimumab, aspirin, low-dose cyclophosphamide and low-dose radiotherapy. This sequence was found in a male donor with prostate cancer. The sample here was PBMCs, taken before treatment. J is TRBJ2-7 and V is TRBV6-1, with D tentatively TRBD2 (5 bases). CDR3 sequence: CASSELEAGEQYF. The CDR3 DNA sequence: TGTGCCAGCAGTGAATTGGAGGCCGGCGAGCAGTACTTC.